These 2 T cell receptor beta chains originate from one sample sequenced in a study of blood T cells in healthy people across ages. The authors ran a second PCR of 7 to 11 cycles using a sample-barcoded 5' primer and a J-beta primer mix. One entry per CDR3 protein, called by TCRdb with MiXCR from the 5' RACE reads. The table records around 800,000 distinct CDR3 sequences, 20% to 30% of them present only once. This sample also appeared in a second study, on T cells of mothers and their children.

The sample was blood. These TCRs come from a boy younger than 18 in good health.

This clonotype was observed a handful of times. The rearrangement joins TRBV12-3 or TRBV12-4 to TRBJ2-7; 12 bases fit TRBD2. The CDR3 sequence is 16 residues long. Unmatched junction bases numbered 5, after V lost 3 bases and J lost 2 bases. The CDR3 is CASSLLASGGAYEQYF. CDR3 DNA sequence: TGTGCCAGCAGTTTGCTCGCTAGCGGGGGGGCCTACGAGCAGTACTTC.

The chain employs TRBV11-2 and TRBJ1-5; 8 bases align to TRBD1. The CDR3 loop spans 16 amino acids. The trim removed 1 base at V and 2 bases at J, leaving 4 bases unmatched. The V gene's germline CDR1 is SGHAT and CDR2 FQNNGV. The CDR3 DNA sequence: TGTGCCAGCAGCTTAGGGACAGGGATTGGCAATCAGCCCCAGCATTTT. Translation: CASSLGTGIGNQPQHF.